Below, one T cell receptor beta chain is given with its context. Its binding antigen is unknown. The record has no base qualities; no much larger clone is one base away. Relative to germline, V is missing 0 bases and J is missing 9 bases, with 5 bases of the junction outside any gene match. The germline V gene (reference sequence) yields LGHDT for CDR1 and YNNKEL for CDR2. The cysteine opens and the phenylalanine closes a CDR3 of 15 amino acids. The DNA shown is the 45-base CDR3, in frame from base 1. The hyperthyroidism patients were between 18 and 65 years old and newly diagnosed, with a disease duration of less than 2 months. Any patient with an uncontrolled infection, another autoimmune disease, pregnancy or lactation was excluded. Diagnoses were established on the basis of clinical symptoms, serum thyroxine and TRAb, thyroid ultrasound, and orbital computed tomography. Blood from progressor patients was drawn when they were first diagnosed with hyperthyroidism, before any ophthalmopathy symptoms appeared. Ficoll-Paque density gradient centrifugation was used to isolate PBMCs from under 11 ml of fresh peripheral blood. Progressor patients were defined as those initially diagnosed with Graves' hyperthyroidism in whom ophthalmopathy developed during follow-up. Total RNA was extracted with Trizol reagent, and quality was checked on an Agilent 2100 Bioanalyzer.

The TCR beta CDR3 regions were amplified from RNA transcripts. A first-round RT-PCR of the TCR CDR3 used the HTBI primer set with the Qiagen OneStep RT-PCR kit. Libraries were constructed in a second round of multiplex PCR, after which size selection and purification were carried out. Paired-end sequencing of the libraries was performed with 100 bp reads on an Illumina HiSeq2000. As for the authors' bioinformatics: Raw data were processed with SOAPnuke, discarding reads with adapters, uncalled bases, mean Phred below 15, or no exact constant-primer or identifier match. COPE v1.2.5 was used to merge the high-quality paired reads, and each unique nucleotide sequence was defined as a clonotype. MiTCR v1.1 was used to align clonotypes to the IMGT TRBV, TRBD and TRBJ reference segments. The analysis was restricted to V-J combinations with a frequency above 0.0001, which together covered roughly 99% of the repertoires. The TCS score was defined as F50 (clonal expansion) divided by E x V (chaos), with BLOSUM62-based TCRdist calculated between CDR3 peptides within each V-J. Welch's t-statistics and random forest reduced approximately 520 V-J features to 13, which were used in a naive Bayes classifier (R e1071). Clones were called with MiXCR by TCRdb after fastp trimmed the public reads at Q25, and only in-frame beta chains were retained. Duplicate CDR3 protein sequences are folded into a single record with the most common DNA and genes. TCRdb, not the original authors, processed these V and J calls. This sample comprises around 300,000 distinct CDR3 sequences, roughly 15% of them detected only once. The ten biggest clones cover over 30% of the sample.

This record belongs to a study of T cells in Graves' hyperthyroidism and ophthalmopathy (dated by TCRdb to about 2019). Context from the whole study: Peripheral blood was collected at initial diagnosis, before any treatment. To identify TCR V-J signatures that set the groups apart, the researchers used a discovery cohort of about a hundred patients, made up of about 44 with Graves' ophthalmopathy and some 58 with stable Graves' hyperthyroidism. After sampling, hyperthyroidism patients received methimazole starting at 30 mg daily, and ophthalmopathy patients received high-dose intravenous methylprednisolone. The approximately 100 discovery patients were randomly split 7:3 into training and test sets. The paper reports TCR Vbeta CDR3 sequencing of fewer than 150 peripheral blood samples: some 41 ophthalmopathy, over 70 hyperthyroidism and around 17 progressor patients. In addition, the study compared T-cell repertoires in thyroid tissue and in blood from roughly 6 Graves' hyperthyroidism patients. An independent validation cohort of under 20 hyperthyroidism patients and approximately 15 patients who later progressed to ophthalmopathy tested prospective prediction of ophthalmopathy. Paper-wide results and their limitations: No statistical method was used to set the sample size in advance, and investigators knew the group allocation. Most expanded thyroid clonotypes (frequency above 0.001) were also detected in blood, a finding suggesting that blood repertoires may reflect thyroid immune responses. A model built on a 13 V-J signature distinguished ophthalmopathy from stable hyperthyroidism, reaching roughly 88% sensitivity and about 81% specificity in cross-validation and 80%/75% in testing. In validation, the model predicted progression to ophthalmopathy a median of roughly 6.2 months before onset, with about 71% sensitivity and 72.22% specificity.

The sample taken for sequencing was blood. This TCR derives from a woman between 45 and 65 years old with Graves' hyperthyroidism that later progressed to Graves' ophthalmopathy. Recombination connected TRBV3-1 to TRBJ2-1; a stretch of 10 junction bases matches TRBD2. The CDR3 here reads CASSQEASGSVEQFF. The DNA sequence is given as TGTGCCAGCAGCCAAGAAGCTAGCGGGAGTGTTGAGCAGTTCTTC.